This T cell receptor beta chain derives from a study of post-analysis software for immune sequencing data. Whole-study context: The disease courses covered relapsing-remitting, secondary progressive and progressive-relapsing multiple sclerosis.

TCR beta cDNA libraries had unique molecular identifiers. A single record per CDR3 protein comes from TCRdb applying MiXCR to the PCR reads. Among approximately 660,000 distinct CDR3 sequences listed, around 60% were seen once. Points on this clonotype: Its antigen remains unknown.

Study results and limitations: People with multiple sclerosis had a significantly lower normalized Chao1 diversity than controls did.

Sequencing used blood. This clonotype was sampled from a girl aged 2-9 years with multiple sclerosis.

For the CDR3, the DNA is TGCAGCGTTGAAAGCGGTAACGGGGGTTACGCTCGACCGTTCTTC. Protein product: CSVESGNGGYARPFF. The rearrangement links TRBV29-1 to TRBJ2-1, with a tentative D call TRBD2 (6 bases). The germline V gene encodes CDR1 SQVTM and CDR2 ANQGSEA. The CDR3 has 15 amino acids. The V gene lost 2 bases and the J gene lost 15 bases, with 26 bases spanning the gap.